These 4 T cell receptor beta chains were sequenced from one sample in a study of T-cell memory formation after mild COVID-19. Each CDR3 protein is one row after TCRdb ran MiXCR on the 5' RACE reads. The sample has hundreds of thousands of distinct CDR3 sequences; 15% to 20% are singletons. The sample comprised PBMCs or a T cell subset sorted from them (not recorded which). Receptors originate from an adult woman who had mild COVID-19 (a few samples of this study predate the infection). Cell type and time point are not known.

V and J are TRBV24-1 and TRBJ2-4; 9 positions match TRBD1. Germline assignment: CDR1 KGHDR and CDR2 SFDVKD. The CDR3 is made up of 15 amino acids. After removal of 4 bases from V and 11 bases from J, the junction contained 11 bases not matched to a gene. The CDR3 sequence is CATSDPGTGSEVQYF. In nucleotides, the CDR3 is TGTGCCACCAGTGACCCCGGGACAGGGTCGGAGGTTCAGTACTTC.

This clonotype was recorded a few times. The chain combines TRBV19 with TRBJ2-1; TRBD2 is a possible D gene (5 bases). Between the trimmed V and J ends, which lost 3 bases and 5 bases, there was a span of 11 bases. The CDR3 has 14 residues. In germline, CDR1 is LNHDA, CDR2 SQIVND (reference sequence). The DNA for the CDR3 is TGTGCCAGTAGTATGGTTAGCGCGAACAATGAGCAGTTCTTC. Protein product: CASSMVSANNEQFF. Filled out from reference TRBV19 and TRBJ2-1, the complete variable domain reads DGGITQSPKYLFRKEGQNVTLSCEQNLNHDAMYWYRQDPGQGLRLIYYSQIVNDFQKGDIAEGYSVSREKKESFPLTVTSAQKNPTAFYLCASSMVSANNEQFFGPGTRLTVL.

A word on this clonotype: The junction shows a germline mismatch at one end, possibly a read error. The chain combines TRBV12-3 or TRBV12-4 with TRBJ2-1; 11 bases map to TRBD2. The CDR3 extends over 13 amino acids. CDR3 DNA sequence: TGTGCCAGCAGCCTAGTAGCGGGAGGGCCCCTGGTCTTC. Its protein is CASSLVAGGPLVF.

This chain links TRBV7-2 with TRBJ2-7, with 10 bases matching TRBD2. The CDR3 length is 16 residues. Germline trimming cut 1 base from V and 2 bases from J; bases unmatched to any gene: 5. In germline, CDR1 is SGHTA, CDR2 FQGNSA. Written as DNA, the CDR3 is TGTGCCAGCAGCTTAGGGGGGACTAGCGTTCCCTACGAGCAGTACTTC. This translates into CASSLGGTSVPYEQYF.